The 27 T cell receptor beta chains below were found in one sample sequenced in a study of OX40 agonist ivuxolimab in advanced cancers. The data were produced by immunoSEQ multiplex PCR, yet TCRdb's version contains in-frame clones alone and is incomplete. This sample has about 80,000 clones, with around 86% found just once. This specimen was CD4+ or CD8+ T cells sorted from blood, taken in a trial of the OX40 agonist ivuxolimab. Every receptor here comes from an adult with an advanced solid tumor such as melanoma, head and neck, liver or kidney cancer.

This chain links TRBV30 with TRBJ1-1; D unclear. With 7 bases removed from V and 2 bases from J, the gap between germline ends came to 11 bases. CDR3 length: 12 amino acids. Germline loops: CDR1 GTSNPN, CDR2 SVGIG (reference sequence). CDR3 bases: TGTGCCTTCTTAAGGGCTAACACTGAAGCTTTCTTT. Protein sequence: CAFLRANTEAFF. The whole variable domain, remainder taken from reference TRBV30 and TRBJ1-1, is SQTIHQWPATLVQPVGSPLSLECTVEGTSNPNLYWYRQAAGRGLQLLFYSVGIGQISSEVPQNLSASRPQDRQFILSSKKLLLSDSGFYLCAFLRANTEAFFGQGTRLTVV.

The chain employs TRBV20-1 and TRBJ1-3, with D possibly being TRBD1 (5 bases). Trimming removed 6 bases at V and 8 bases at J, with 11 bases between. Germline V gene lookup returns CDR1 DFQATT and CDR2 SNEGSKA (reference sequence). This CDR3 is built from 11 residues. CDR3 bases: TGCAGTGCCCTACTAGGGGACACCATATATTTT. It yields the protein CSALLGDTIYF.

This chain links TRBV29-1 with TRBJ1-2; 9 bases map to TRBD1. This CDR3 has 12 residues. Germline V lookup: CDR1 SQVTM, CDR2 ANQGSEA. V dropped 7 bases and J dropped 6; count of bases not matched to a gene: 6. CDR3 sequence (DNA): TGCAGCGGGGGGGACAGGGTGGATGGCTACACCTTC. This gives the protein CSGGDRVDGYTF. Full variable domain (outside the CDR3, taken from reference TRBV29-1 and TRBJ1-2): SAVISQKPSRDICQRGTSLTIQCQVDSQVTMMFWYRQQPGQSLTLIATANQGSEATYESGFVIDKFPISRPNLTFSTLTVSNMSPEDSSIYLCSGGDRVDGYTFGSGTRLTVV.

The CDR3 reads CASSFVGLISGNTIYF. The CDR3 coding sequence is TGTGCCAGCAGTTTCGTTGGCCTGATCTCTGGAAACACCATATATTTT. The chain combines TRBV28 with TRBJ1-3; D not certain. The CDR3 consists of 16 residues. The V end lost 3 bases, the J end lost 0 bases, and 12 bases lay between the germline ends. Germline CDR1 reads MDHEN; CDR2 reads SYDVKM.

J is TRBJ2-1 and V is TRBV10-2; maybe TRBD2 (6 bases). The CDR3 runs to 15 residues. Trimming stripped 6 bases from V and 4 bases from J, with 16 bases between. Looked up from germline, CDR1 is WSHSY and CDR2 is SAAADI. The CDR3 coding sequence is TGCGCCAGCAGGGATACAGGCGGAGGGTACAATGAGCAGTTCTTC. It encodes CASRDTGGGYNEQFF.

This chain connects TRBV11-3 to TRBJ2-1, with 7 bases identical to TRBD2. Germline V gene lookup returns CDR1 SGHNT and CDR2 YENEEA. The CDR3 runs 14 residues. V lost 8 bases to trimming and J lost 4 bases; unmatched junction nucleotides: 8. CDR3 bases: TGTGCCAGCGCTCGGGGGGACTTTTACAATGAGCAGTTCTTC. Translation: CASARGDFYNEQFF.

V is TRBV5-4 and J is TRBJ1-5; TRBD1 is a possible D gene (6 bases). Per germline, CDR1 SGHNT and CDR2 YYREEE (reference sequence). Between the trimmed V and J ends, which lost 0 bases and 2 bases, there was a span of 9 bases. This CDR3 comprises 15 residues. Written as DNA, the CDR3 is TGTGCCAGCAGCTTGGACGGGGGCGGCAATCAGCCCCAGCATTTT. The encoded protein is CASSLDGGGNQPQHF.

This clone was picked up a small number of times. The V and J genes are TRBV19 and TRBJ2-5; D remains ambiguous. V was cut by 3 bases and J by 0 bases, with 5 bases left in between. There are 13 residues in the CDR3. CDR1 LNHDA and CDR2 SQIVND come from the germline V gene (reference sequence). CDR3 DNA sequence: TGTGCCAGTAGTATGTCGTACCAAGAGACCCAGTACTTC. Its protein product is CASSMSYQETQYF.

This chain joins TRBV15 and TRBJ2-2; 7 nucleotides align to TRBD2. With 5 bases clipped from V and 4 bases from J, the junction kept 7 bases outside the gene matches. This CDR3 region has 15 residues. Per germline, CDR1 LNHNV and CDR2 YYDKDF (reference sequence). The CDR3 DNA reads as TGTGCCACCAGCCGGGACTACCCGAGCACCGGGGAGCTGTTTTTT. Translation: CATSRDYPSTGELFF. The complete variable domain, with remaining parts taken from reference TRBV15 and TRBJ2-2, reads DAMVIQNPRYQVTQFGKPVTLSCSQTLNHNVMYWYQQKSSQAPKLLFHYYDKDFNNEADTPDNFQSRRPNTSFCFLDIRSPGLGDTAMYLCATSRDYPSTGELFFGEGSRLTVL.

The chain links TRBV7-9 to TRBJ1-4, with 7 bases matching TRBD1. V gave up 2 bases and J gave up 7 bases; unmatched junction bases: 16. The length of the CDR3 is 18 residues. Looked up from germline, CDR1 is SEHNR and CDR2 is FQNEAQ (reference sequence). The CDR3, as DNA: TGTGCCAGCAGCTTAATCCACAGGGGCACCGCTTCAGGTGAAAAACTGTTTTTT. Amino acid sequence: CASSLIHRGTASGEKLFF. Combining the CDR3 with reference TRBV7-9 and TRBJ1-4 gives the whole variable domain DTGVSQNPRHKITKRGQNVTFRCDPISEHNRLYWYRQTLGQGPEFLTYFQNEAQLEKSRLLSDRFSAERPKGSFSTLEIQRTEQGDSAMYLCASSLIHRGTASGEKLFFGSGTQLSVL.

The chain has TRBV5-1 and TRBJ1-2; 8 nucleotides match TRBD1. V lost 2 bases and J lost 7; bases outside the gene matches: 4. Germline V gives CDR1 SGHRS, CDR2 YFSETQ. The CDR3 is made up of 13 amino acids. CDR3 protein: CASSLGTGLGYTF. CDR3 DNA: TGCGCCAGCAGCTTAGGGACAGGACTTGGCTACACCTTC.

The rearrangement links TRBV2 to TRBJ2-2; possible D gene TRBD2, 5 bases. Germline CDR1 reads SNHLY; CDR2 reads FYNNEI. This CDR3 spans 14 amino acids. V shed 8 bases and J shed 2 bases, with 12 bases lying between them. This CDR3 reads CASERRGNTGELFF. In DNA, the CDR3 is TGTGCCAGCGAACGCCGGGGTAACACCGGGGAGCTGTTTTTT.

The chain has TRBV5-6 and TRBJ1-2; D is perhaps TRBD1 (5 bases). In germline, CDR1 is SGHDT, CDR2 YYEEEE. Trimming shortened V by 4 bases and J by 5 bases, and 12 bases separated the two germline ends. The CDR3 totals 13 residues. The CDR3 sequence: CASSLRGGYGYTF. CDR3 DNA sequence: TGTGCCAGCAGCCTACGGGGGGGATATGGCTACACCTTC.

The chain joins TRBV27 to TRBJ2-5; the D is unclear. CDR3 length: 12 amino acids. V was clipped by 6 bases and J by 5 bases, with 10 bases between them. Germline values: CDR1 MNHEY, CDR2 SMNVEV (reference sequence). CDR3 nucleotide sequence: TGTGCCAGCAGAACAAATAGGGAGACCCAGTACTTC. The encoded protein is CASRTNRETQYF.

The V and J genes are TRBV6-1 and TRBJ1-2; D gene uncertain. The CDR3 is 15 residues long. Germline assignment: CDR1 MNHNS and CDR2 SASEGT. V was clipped by 2 bases and J by 5 bases, with 15 bases between them. CDR3 coding DNA: TGTGCCAGCAGTGAACGCGGGCGGGGAGAATATGGCTACACCTTC. This encodes CASSERGRGEYGYTF.

The chain has TRBV18 and TRBJ2-1; TRBD2 agrees at 10 bases. V trimming: 6 bases; J trimming: 9 bases; junction bases outside the gene matches: 14. The CDR3 covers 16 residues. The germline V gene encodes CDR1 KGHSH and CDR2 LQKENI. This CDR3 is CASSRAASGSFIEQFF. The CDR3 DNA reads TGTGCCAGCTCCCGAGCCGCTAGCGGGAGTTTCATTGAGCAGTTCTTC.

Only one count was recorded for this clone. V usage is TRBV19 and J usage is TRBJ1-3; 7 nucleotides align to TRBD1. CDR1 and CDR2 (germline): LNHDA, SQIVND (reference sequence). The trim removed 4 bases at V and 4 bases at J, leaving 10 bases unmatched. This CDR3 has 16 residues. In DNA form, the CDR3 reads TGTGCCAGTAGTAAAAGACAGGGACCGGCCGGAAACACCATATATTTT. Translating it yields CASSKRQGPAGNTIYF.

The gene calls are TRBV5-4 and TRBJ1-2, with 12 bases identical to TRBD1. The ends lost 4 bases at V and 1 base at J; junction bases unmatched: 8. This CDR3 has 17 amino acids. CDR1 and CDR2 (germline): SGHNT, YYREEE (reference sequence). CDR3 in amino acids: CASSDRDRGHSNYGYTF. For the CDR3, the DNA is TGTGCCAGCAGCGACCGGGACAGGGGGCATAGTAACTATGGCTACACCTTC.

The J gene is TRBJ1-5, the V gene TRBV19; TRBD1 matches 7 bases. The CDR3 has 17 amino acids. The germline gives CDR1 LNHDA, CDR2 SQIVND (reference sequence). With V trimmed by 4 bases and J by 2 bases, 11 bases remained unmatched. This chain's CDR3 is CASSTHRQGIGNQPQHF. The CDR3 region has the DNA TGTGCCAGTAGTACCCATCGACAGGGCATTGGCAATCAGCCCCAGCATTTT. The full variable domain, in which reference TRBV19 and TRBJ1-5 provide the parts outside the CDR3, is DGGITQSPKYLFRKEGQNVTLSCEQNLNHDAMYWYRQDPGQGLRLIYYSQIVNDFQKGDIAEGYSVSREKKESFPLTVTSAQKNPTAFYLCASSTHRQGIGNQPQHFGDGTRLSIL.

V usage is TRBV7-2 and J usage is TRBJ2-7; 9 bases fit TRBD2. There are 16 residues in the CDR3. From germline, CDR1 is SGHTA and CDR2 FQGNSA. V lost 5 bases, J lost 2 bases, and 10 bases stayed unmatched. The CDR3 region is CASSPRAGGLTYEQYF. Written as DNA, the CDR3 is TGTGCCAGCAGCCCTAGAGCGGGAGGACTTACCTACGAGCAGTACTTC.

This chain connects TRBV19 to TRBJ2-1; TRBD2 matches 7 bases. CDR3 length: 15 amino acids. After removal of 5 bases from V and 5 bases from J, the junction contained 9 bases not matched to a gene. Germline CDR1 and CDR2: LNHDA and SQIVND (reference sequence). The CDR3 protein is CASSPTSLGHNEQFF. The CDR3 DNA is TGTGCCAGTAGTCCGACTAGCCTGGGGCACAATGAGCAGTTCTTC.

With respect to this clone: This CDR3 is also generated by other DNA sequences in the sample. The chain carries TRBV6-6 and TRBJ1-1; TRBD1 is a possible D gene (5 bases). Deletions cut 0 bases from V and 4 bases from J, with 6 bases between. Germline CDR1 and CDR2: MNHNY and SVGAGI (reference sequence). CDR3 size: 13 residues. CDR3 loop: CASSYSGVTEAFF. The CDR3 nucleotides are TGTGCCAGCAGTTACTCGGGGGTCACTGAAGCTTTCTTT.

The chain is built from TRBV18 and TRBJ1-2, with TRBD1 identical over 9 bases. Germline CDR1 reads KGHSH; CDR2 reads LQKENI. Trimming took 1 base from V and 5 from J; bases not matched to a gene: 8. The CDR3 contains 16 residues. The CDR3 DNA sequence: TGTGCCAGCTCACCACTCCGACAGGGGGTGGAGTATGGCTACACCTTC. This translates into CASSPLRQGVEYGYTF.

This sequence joins TRBV5-1 and TRBJ1-3, with 10 bases identical to TRBD1. J lost 8 bases, V lost 4 bases, and 3 bases had no gene match. The CDR3 contains 13 residues. In germline, CDR1 is SGHRS, CDR2 YFSETQ. The DNA for the CDR3 is TGCGCCAGCAGCAGAGGACAGGGGGACACCATATATTTT. Translated: CASSRGQGDTIYF.

The rearrangement joins TRBV9 to TRBJ2-1; tentatively, D is TRBD2 (6 bases). V was shortened by 2 bases and J by 9 bases, with 15 bases between the two germline ends. CDR1 is SGDLS and CDR2 is YYNGEE in the germline V gene. The CDR3 runs 14 residues. CDR3 in DNA: TGTGCCAGCAGCGTCACGGGGCGGGGAACTGAGCAGTTCTTC. This sequence encodes CASSVTGRGTEQFF.

The chain has TRBV28 and TRBJ1-1; the D gene is possibly TRBD1 (5 bases). The CDR3 has 14 residues. The V end lost 4 bases, the J end lost 4 bases, and 13 bases lay between the germline ends. Germline-derived CDR1 and CDR2 are MDHEN and SYDVKM. CDR3 in amino acids: CASSSGGVFTEAFF. CDR3 nucleotides: TGTGCCAGCAGTTCTGGGGGGGTATTCACTGAAGCTTTCTTT.

The chain has TRBV7-2 and TRBJ2-5; D is possibly TRBD2 (5 bases). Trimming stripped 1 base from V and 9 bases from J, with 6 bases between. There are 11 residues in the CDR3. CDR1 is SGHTA, CDR2 FQGNSA, per germline. CDR3 loop: CASSLVGAQYF. DNA for the CDR3: TGTGCCAGCAGCTTAGTCGGGGCCCAGTACTTC.